These 2 T cell receptor beta chains originate from one sample sequenced in a study of cytomegalovirus exposure and HLA in healthy donors. PCR primers comprised 60 Vbeta and 13 Jbeta primers. TCRdb's copy holds only in-frame clones and misses some; the assay was immunoSEQ multiplex PCR. The sample holds about 88,000 clones. The sequenced sample was PBMCs. All receptors come from a girl between 10 and 17 years old in good health and CMV-seropositive.

This chain connects TRBV6-5 to TRBJ1-5; possible D gene TRBD1, 5 bases. The germline V and J ends were trimmed by 0 bases and 0 bases, with 6 bases remaining between them. The CDR3 sequence is 15 residues long. CDR1 and CDR2 from the germline V gene are MNHEY and SVGAGI. CDR3 region: CASSYSQASNQPQHF. The CDR3 bases are TGTGCCAGCAGTTACTCACAGGCTAGCAATCAGCCCCAGCATTTT.

V gene TRBV2 combines with J gene TRBJ1-6; a weak D match, TRBD1 (6 bases). The germline V gene encodes CDR1 SNHLY and CDR2 FYNNEI. The V gene lost 4 bases and the J gene lost 10 bases, with 14 bases spanning the gap. This CDR3 is 14 amino acids long. The CDR3 here is CASSVGGRDSPLHF. DNA of the CDR3: TGTGCCAGCAGTGTAGGGGGTAGGGACTCACCCCTCCACTTT.